This is a list of T cell receptor beta chains from one sample in a study of blood T cells in healthy people across ages. TCRdb used MiXCR to reprocess the 5' RACE reads, holding one entry per CDR3 protein. The sample contains about 680,000 distinct CDR3 sequences, about 52% of which appear only once. Sequenced input: blood. These receptors all stem from a woman aged 55-69 years in good health. Both conserved end residues are part of each CDR3. The listing skips clone size in some rows; elsewhere it reads once, few, many or a size class.

clone_size	v_call	cdr3_aa
NA	TRBV6-5	CASSYAARDMYTYEQYF
NA	TRBV29-1	CSARDTSEQYF
NA	TRBV19	CASSPSRQSNEKLFF
NA	TRBV15	CATSRGGQGHNEQFF
NA	TRBV9	CASNGDLGGLDYGYTF
NA	TRBV20-1	CSAPGQGLKQQYF
NA	TRBV7-2	CASLAVTGTRSYERYF
many	TRBV27	CASSLLLGGSGRLNNEQFF
NA	TRBV20-1	CSTGTSANNEQFF
few	TRBV7-2	CASSLGVSDRDEQYF
NA	TRBV7-6	CASSSVHQLEQFF
few	TRBV28	CASSLVGTRHEQYF
NA	TRBV20-1	CSAGGLAGVTQYF
NA	TRBV29-1	CSAGFSGYEQYF
once	TRBV5-1	CASSLTAGSETQYF
NA	TRBV4-3	CASSARGGDTQYF